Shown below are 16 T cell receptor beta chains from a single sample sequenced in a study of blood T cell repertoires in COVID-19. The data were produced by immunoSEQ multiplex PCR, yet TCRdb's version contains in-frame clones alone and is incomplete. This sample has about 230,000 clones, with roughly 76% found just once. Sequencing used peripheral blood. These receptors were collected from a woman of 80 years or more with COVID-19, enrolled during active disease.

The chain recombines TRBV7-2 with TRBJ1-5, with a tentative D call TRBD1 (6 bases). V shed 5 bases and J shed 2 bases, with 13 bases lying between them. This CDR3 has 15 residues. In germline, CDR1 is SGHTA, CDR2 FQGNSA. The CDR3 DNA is TGTGCCAGCAGCGAACAGGGTGGGGGCAATCAGCCCCAGCATTTT. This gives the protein CASSEQGGGNQPQHF.

For the CDR3, the DNA is TGCGCCAGCAGTCTCGTCGGGACACACCCTACCTCGAACACTGAAGCTTTCTTT. This translates into CASSLVGTHPTSNTEAFF. The V call is TRBV23-1, the J call TRBJ1-1; D perhaps matches TRBD1 (6 bases). TRBV23-1 is assigned to the ORF class and has an uncertain function. Trimming removed 4 bases at V and 1 base at J, with 22 bases between. The CDR3 is 18 amino acids.

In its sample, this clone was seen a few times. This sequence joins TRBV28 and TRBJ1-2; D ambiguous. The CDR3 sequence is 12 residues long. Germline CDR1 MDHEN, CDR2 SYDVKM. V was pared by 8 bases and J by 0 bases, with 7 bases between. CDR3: CASFTSNYGYTF. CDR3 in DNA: TGTGCCAGCTTCACATCTAACTATGGCTACACCTTC.

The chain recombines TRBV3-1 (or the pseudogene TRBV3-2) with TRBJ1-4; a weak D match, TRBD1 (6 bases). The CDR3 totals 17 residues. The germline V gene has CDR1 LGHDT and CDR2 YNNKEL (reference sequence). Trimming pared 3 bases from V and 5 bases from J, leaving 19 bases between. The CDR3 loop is CASSHLPSTGRNEKLFF. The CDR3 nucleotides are TGTGCCAGCAGCCATCTCCCTTCAACAGGGCGCAATGAAAAACTGTTTTTT.

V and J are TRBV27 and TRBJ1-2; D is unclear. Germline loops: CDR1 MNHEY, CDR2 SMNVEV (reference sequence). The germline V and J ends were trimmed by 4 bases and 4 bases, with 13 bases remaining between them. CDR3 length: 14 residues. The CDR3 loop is CASSSRGRFYGYTF. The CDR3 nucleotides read TGTGCCAGCAGTTCGCGGGGTCGGTTCTATGGCTACACCTTC.

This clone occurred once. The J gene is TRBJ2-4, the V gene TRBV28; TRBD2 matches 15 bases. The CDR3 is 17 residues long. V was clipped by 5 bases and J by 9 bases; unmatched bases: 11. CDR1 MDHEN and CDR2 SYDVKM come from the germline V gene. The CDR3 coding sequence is TGTGCCAGCAGTCCCAATAATTGGGGACTAGCGGGAGGCATTCAGTACTTC. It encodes CASSPNNWGLAGGIQYF.

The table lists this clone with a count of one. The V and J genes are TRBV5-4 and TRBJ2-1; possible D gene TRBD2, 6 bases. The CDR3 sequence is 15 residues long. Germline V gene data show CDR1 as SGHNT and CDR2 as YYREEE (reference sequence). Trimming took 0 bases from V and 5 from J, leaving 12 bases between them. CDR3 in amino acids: CASSLALRENNEQFF. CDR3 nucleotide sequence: TGTGCCAGCAGCTTGGCGTTACGGGAGAACAATGAGCAGTTCTTC.

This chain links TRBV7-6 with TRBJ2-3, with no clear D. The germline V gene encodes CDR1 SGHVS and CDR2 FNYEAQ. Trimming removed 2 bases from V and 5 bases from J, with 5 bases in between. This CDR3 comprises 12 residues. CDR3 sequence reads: CASSLPGDTQYF. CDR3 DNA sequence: TGTGCCAGCAGCTTACCCGGAGATACGCAGTATTTT.

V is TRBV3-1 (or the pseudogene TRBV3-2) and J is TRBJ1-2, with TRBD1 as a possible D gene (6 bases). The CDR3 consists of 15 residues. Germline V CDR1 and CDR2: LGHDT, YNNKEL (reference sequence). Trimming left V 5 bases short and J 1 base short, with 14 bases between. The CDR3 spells CASSAGDTINYGYTF. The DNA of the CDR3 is TGTGCCAGCAGCGCCGGGGACACAATTAACTATGGCTACACCTTC.

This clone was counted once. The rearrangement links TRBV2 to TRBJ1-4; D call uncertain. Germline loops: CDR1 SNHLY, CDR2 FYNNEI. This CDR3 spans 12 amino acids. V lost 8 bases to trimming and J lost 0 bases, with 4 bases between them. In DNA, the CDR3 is TGTGCCAGCGGCTCAACTAATGAAAAACTGTTTTTT. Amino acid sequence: CASGSTNEKLFF.

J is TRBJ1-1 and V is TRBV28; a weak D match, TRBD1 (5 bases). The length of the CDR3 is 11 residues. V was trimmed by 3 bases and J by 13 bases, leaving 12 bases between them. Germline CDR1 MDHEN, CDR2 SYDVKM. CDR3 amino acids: CASSFLGGSFF. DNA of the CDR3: TGTGCCAGCAGTTTCCTGGGGGGGAGTTTCTTT.

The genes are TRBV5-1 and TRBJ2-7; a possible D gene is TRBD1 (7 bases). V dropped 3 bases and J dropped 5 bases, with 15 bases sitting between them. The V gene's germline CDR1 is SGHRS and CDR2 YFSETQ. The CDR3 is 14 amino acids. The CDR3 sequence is CASSSLRGVNEQYF. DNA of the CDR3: TGCGCCAGCAGCTCTCTCAGGGGGGTCAACGAGCAGTACTTC.

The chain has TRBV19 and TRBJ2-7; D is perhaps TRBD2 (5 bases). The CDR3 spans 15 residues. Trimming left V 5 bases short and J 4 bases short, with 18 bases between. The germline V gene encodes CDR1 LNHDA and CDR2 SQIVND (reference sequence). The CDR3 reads CASSLSEGGEYEQYF. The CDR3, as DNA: TGTGCCAGTAGTCTCTCAGAGGGTGGGGAGTACGAGCAGTACTTC. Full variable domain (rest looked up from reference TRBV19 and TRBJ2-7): DGGITQSPKYLFRKEGQNVTLSCEQNLNHDAMYWYRQDPGQGLRLIYYSQIVNDFQKGDIAEGYSVSREKKESFPLTVTSAQKNPTAFYLCASSLSEGGEYEQYFGPGTRLTVT.

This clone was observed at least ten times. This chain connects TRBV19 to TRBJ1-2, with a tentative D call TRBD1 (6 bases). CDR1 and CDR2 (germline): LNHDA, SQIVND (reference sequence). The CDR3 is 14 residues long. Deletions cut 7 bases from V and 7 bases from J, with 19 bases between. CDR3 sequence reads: CASKGPRGVVGYTF. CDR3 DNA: TGTGCCAGTAAGGGTCCCAGGGGTGTGGTTGGCTACACCTTC. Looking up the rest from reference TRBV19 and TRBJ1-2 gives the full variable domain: DGGITQSPKYLFRKEGQNVTLSCEQNLNHDAMYWYRQDPGQGLRLIYYSQIVNDFQKGDIAEGYSVSREKKESFPLTVTSAQKNPTAFYLCASKGPRGVVGYTFGSGTRLTVV.

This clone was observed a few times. CDR3 bases: TGTGCCAGTAGGGACAGGGGGATAATCTATAGCAATCAGCCCCAGCATTTT. Amino acid sequence: CASRDRGIIYSNQPQHF. The genes are TRBV19 and TRBJ1-5, with 10 bases lining up with TRBD1. The length of the CDR3 is 17 residues. The germline CDR1 and CDR2 sequences are LNHDA and SQIVND (reference sequence). The ends lost 6 bases at V and 0 bases at J; junction bases unmatched: 8. Filled out from reference TRBV19 and TRBJ1-5, the complete variable domain reads DGGITQSPKYLFRKEGQNVTLSCEQNLNHDAMYWYRQDPGQGLRLIYYSQIVNDFQKGDIAEGYSVSREKKESFPLTVTSAQKNPTAFYLCASRDRGIIYSNQPQHFGDGTRLSIL.

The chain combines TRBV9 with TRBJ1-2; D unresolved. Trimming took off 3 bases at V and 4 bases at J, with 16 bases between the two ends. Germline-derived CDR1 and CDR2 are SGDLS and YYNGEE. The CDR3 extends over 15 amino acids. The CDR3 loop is CASSAQPPRGYGYTF. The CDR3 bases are TGTGCCAGCAGCGCCCAGCCTCCTCGGGGCTATGGCTACACCTTC. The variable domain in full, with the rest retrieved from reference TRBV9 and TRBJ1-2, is DSGVTQTPKHLITATGQRVTLRCSPRSGDLSVYWYQQSLDQGLQFLIQYYNGEERAKGNILERFSAQQFPDLHSELNLSSLELGDSALYFCASSAQPPRGYGYTFGSGTRLTVV.